What follows are 15 T cell receptor beta chains derived from one specimen sequenced in a study of blood T cell repertoires in COVID-19. Clones were read by immunoSEQ multiplex PCR, and TCRdb kept only the in-frame ones, dropping some. The data show 150,000 to 200,000 clones, 85% to 90% seen once. Sequencing was done on a sample of peripheral blood. The receptors stem from a woman of 80 years or more in a cohort sampled during active or convalescent COVID-19.

The chain has TRBV10-1 and TRBJ1-6, with 7 bases fitting TRBD1. Trimming removed 1 base from V and 10 bases from J; junction bases left unmatched: 7. The CDR3 length is 15 residues. The germline V gene encodes CDR1 WNHNN and CDR2 SYGVQD (reference sequence). The CDR3: CASSELRGLKSPLHF. CDR3 in DNA: TGCGCCAGCAGTGAGTTGAGGGGGCTGAAATCACCCCTCCACTTT.

The V gene is TRBV24-1, the J gene TRBJ2-5; TRBD1 might be the D (5 bases). Germline assignment: CDR1 KGHDR and CDR2 SFDVKD. This CDR3 is built from 16 residues. V lost 4 bases and J 0 bases, leaving 14 bases between the germline ends. Here the CDR3 reads CATSEGAGAHQETQYF. Here the CDR3 DNA reads TGTGCCACCAGTGAAGGGGCAGGTGCCCACCAAGAGACCCAGTACTTC.

This chain joins TRBV2 and TRBJ1-2; weak D call: TRBD1 (5 bases). Trimming shortened V by 2 bases and J by 3 bases, and 7 bases separated the two germline ends. The CDR3 consists of 13 residues. The germline gives CDR1 SNHLY, CDR2 FYNNEI. The CDR3 sequence: CASSEQGDYGYTF. The CDR3 nucleotides read TGTGCCAGCAGTGAACAGGGCGACTATGGCTACACCTTC.

The V gene is TRBV30, the J gene TRBJ1-2, with D possibly TRBD1 on 5 matching bases. The CDR3 has 11 residues. V shed 8 bases and J shed 5 bases, with 12 bases lying between them. Germline values: CDR1 GTSNPN, CDR2 SVGIG (reference sequence). CDR3 nucleotides: TGTGCCGGACGGGGGGGATATGGCTACACCTTC. It is translated as CAGRGGYGYTF.

The J gene is TRBJ2-3, the V gene TRBV19; D is perhaps TRBD2 (5 bases). The ends were cut back, 2 bases at V and 4 bases at J, with 16 bases in the middle. Per the germline V gene, CDR1 is LNHDA and CDR2 is SQIVND (reference sequence). CDR3 size: 16 residues. Written as DNA, the CDR3 is TGTGCCAGTAGTATATCTTTCGGGTTGGAGGCAGATACGCAGTATTTT. It specifies CASSISFGLEADTQYF.

The rearrangement links TRBV7-9 to TRBJ2-1, with 11 positions matching TRBD2. Germline assignment: CDR1 SEHNR and CDR2 FQNEAQ (reference sequence). Unmatched junction bases numbered 11, after V lost 1 base and J lost 6 bases. The CDR3 spans 18 residues. The CDR3 reads CASSLGLAGGNRPNEQFF. DNA of the CDR3: TGTGCCAGCAGCTTAGGTCTAGCGGGGGGTAATAGACCCAATGAGCAGTTCTTC.

V and J are TRBV18 and TRBJ1-5, with D maybe TRBD1 (6 bases). Germline assignment: CDR1 KGHSH and CDR2 LQKENI. V shed 3 bases and J shed 4 bases, with 16 bases lying between them. This CDR3 has 16 residues. CDR3 bases: TGTGCCAGCTCACCGGCCGGCGCCCAGGGGAATCAGCCCCAGCATTTT. Protein: CASSPAGAQGNQPQHF.

This chain joins TRBV15 and TRBJ2-1, with 10 positions matching TRBD2. The CDR3 has 18 amino acids. V trimming: 1 base; J trimming: 0 bases; junction bases outside the gene matches: 6. The germline V gene has CDR1 LNHNV and CDR2 YYDKDF (reference sequence). In nucleotides, the CDR3 is TGTGCCACCAGCAGAGCCAGCGGGGGGGCGAGCTCCTACAATGAGCAGTTCTTC. This translates into CATSRASGGASSYNEQFF.

In this sample, this clone turned up a few times. Here the CDR3 reads CSVDGTSGRAADTQYF. CDR3 DNA sequence: TGCAGCGTTGACGGGACTAGCGGGAGGGCCGCAGATACGCAGTATTTT. The rearrangement links TRBV29-1 to TRBJ2-3; 16 bases agree with TRBD2. CDR1 SQVTM and CDR2 ANQGSEA come from the germline V gene. The CDR3 sequence is 16 residues long. The trim removed 3 bases at V and 4 bases at J, leaving 4 bases unmatched.

J is TRBJ1-3 and V is TRBV19; D uncertain. The CDR3 totals 15 residues. CDR1 LNHDA and CDR2 SQIVND come from the germline V gene (reference sequence). Trimming removed 2 bases at V and 0 bases at J, with 8 bases between. CDR3 loop: CASSIIGASGNTIYF. CDR3 sequence (DNA): TGTGCCAGTAGTATAATCGGTGCCTCTGGAAACACCATATATTTT. Drawing the rest from reference TRBV19 and TRBJ1-3, the complete variable domain is DGGITQSPKYLFRKEGQNVTLSCEQNLNHDAMYWYRQDPGQGLRLIYYSQIVNDFQKGDIAEGYSVSREKKESFPLTVTSAQKNPTAFYLCASSIIGASGNTIYFGEGSWLTVV.

A single count supports this clone. The rearrangement links TRBV3-1 (or the pseudogene TRBV3-2) to TRBJ1-1; 12 bases fit TRBD1. This CDR3 contains 16 residues. The germline V gene encodes CDR1 LGHDT and CDR2 YNNKEL (reference sequence). J lost 7 bases, V lost 3 bases, and 9 bases had no gene match. The chain's CDR3 is CASSQRGTGGIGEAFF. In nucleotides, the CDR3 is TGTGCCAGCAGCCAGAGGGGGACAGGGGGCATTGGTGAAGCTTTCTTT.

The table lists this clone with a few counts. The chain employs TRBV4-1 and TRBJ1-2, with D possibly TRBD1 on 6 matching bases. The V gene lost 2 bases and the J gene lost 8 bases, with 15 bases spanning the gap. This CDR3 is built from 14 residues. Germline lookup yields CDR1 MGHRA and CDR2 YSYEKL. CDR3: CASSQPLNREGYTF. The CDR3 DNA follows: TGCGCCAGCAGCCAACCTCTTAACAGGGAAGGCTACACCTTC.

The chain carries TRBV7-9 and TRBJ2-7, with 7 bases identical to TRBD1. V lost 1 base and J lost 7; bases outside the gene matches: 10. The CDR3 covers 15 residues. Per germline, CDR1 SEHNR and CDR2 FQNEAQ (reference sequence). In DNA, the CDR3 is TGTGCCAGCAGCTTAGTTGGGACAGAGCCTTCTGAGCAGTACTTC. Encoded protein: CASSLVGTEPSEQYF.

The chain couples TRBV18 to TRBJ1-5; tentative D call: TRBD1 (5 bases). This CDR3 region has 18 residues. V was shortened by 3 bases and J by 6 bases, with 24 bases between the two germline ends. Germline V lookup: CDR1 KGHSH, CDR2 LQKENI. For the CDR3, the DNA is TGTGCCAGCTCACCTCAAAGGACAAATACTCCGCCCGTTCAGCCCCAGCATTTT. Translation gives CASSPQRTNTPPVQPQHF.

The chain joins TRBV19 to TRBJ1-1; a possible D gene is TRBD1 (5 bases). Germline V gives CDR1 LNHDA, CDR2 SQIVND (reference sequence). This CDR3 contains 14 residues. The V and J ends lost 4 bases and 0 bases respectively, with 9 bases between them. CDR3 sequence (DNA): TGTGCCAGTAGTAAGACAGCCTTGAACACTGAAGCTTTCTTT. Residues: CASSKTALNTEAFF.